This T cell receptor (beta chain) comes out of a study of CD8+CD57+ T cells in acquired aplastic anemia. In the study overall: DNA per sorted CD4+ or CD8+ sample ranged roughly 0.17 to 27.4 ug, averaging about 3 ug.

CDR1 MGHDK and CDR2 SYGVNS come from the germline V gene. V shed 5 bases and J shed 5 bases, with 7 bases lying between them. The CDR3 covers 11 residues. General study findings and limits: Common to patients and controls were 25 to 30 CD8+ CDR3 sequences.

The sample holds a few counts of this clonotype. Its specificity is unknown. Profiling of TCR beta VDJ combinations and CDR3 sequences used genomic DNA as template. TCRdb re-called the reads through MiXCR, storing one row per CDR3 protein. The sample records around 170,000 distinct CDR3 sequences, 35% to 50% being singletons. Sequenced input: sorted CD4+, CD8+, or CD8+CD57+ T cells (not recorded which) from PBMCs. The genes are TRBV25-1 and TRBJ2-7; no clear D. The TCR was taken from a human donor in good health. The CDR3 DNA sequence: TGTGCCAGCAGTCTTGGCCACGAGCAGTACTTC. It yields the protein CASSLGHEQYF.